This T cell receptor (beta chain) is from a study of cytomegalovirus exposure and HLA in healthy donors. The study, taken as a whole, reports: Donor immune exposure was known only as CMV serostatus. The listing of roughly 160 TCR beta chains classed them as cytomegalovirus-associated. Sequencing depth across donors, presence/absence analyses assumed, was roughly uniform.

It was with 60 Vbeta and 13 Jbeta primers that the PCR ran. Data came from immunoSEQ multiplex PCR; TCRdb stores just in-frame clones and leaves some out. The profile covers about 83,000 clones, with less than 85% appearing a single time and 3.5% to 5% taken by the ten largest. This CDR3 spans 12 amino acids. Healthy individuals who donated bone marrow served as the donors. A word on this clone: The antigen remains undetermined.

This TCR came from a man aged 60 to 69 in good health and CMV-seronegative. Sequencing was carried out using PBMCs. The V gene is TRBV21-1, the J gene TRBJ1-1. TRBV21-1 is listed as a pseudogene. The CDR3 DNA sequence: TGTGCCAGCTCAACGGGGAACACTGAAGCTTTCTTT. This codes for CASSTGNTEAFF.